This passage covers 26 T cell receptor beta chains from one sample sequenced in a study of HIV-infected patients and healthy controls. MiXCR was run by TCRdb on the 5' RACE reads, yielding one entry per CDR3 protein. This table holds some 67,000 distinct CDR3 sequences, roughly 16% found once. Sequenced sample: CD4+ T cells from blood. The source of these receptors is a human donor in good health.

This clonotype has more than one count but fewer than ten. This sequence joins TRBV30 and TRBJ2-1; 10 bases are shared with TRBD2. The CDR3 contains 16 residues. CDR1 and CDR2 from the germline V gene are GTSNPN and SVGIG (reference sequence). V lost 0 bases to trimming and J lost 4 bases; unmatched junction nucleotides: 6. The chain's CDR3 is CAWSVLGLATYNEQFF. CDR3 DNA sequence: TGTGCCTGGAGTGTATTGGGACTAGCGACATACAATGAGCAGTTCTTC.

The J gene is TRBJ2-1, the V gene TRBV6-5; TRBD2 agrees at 9 bases. CDR1 is MNHEY and CDR2 is SVGAGI in the germline V gene. V shed 0 bases and J 16 bases; nucleotides not matched to a gene: 13. This CDR3 is built from 15 residues. The DNA for the CDR3 is TGTGCCAGCAGTTACTCTGGTCTAGCGGGAAGGAGGTTTTTCTTC. Its translation is CASSYSGLAGRRFFF.

In its sample, this clonotype was seen a few times. V and J are TRBV9 and TRBJ1-6; D uncertain. The germline CDR1 and CDR2 sequences are SGDLS and YYNGEE. CDR3 size: 15 residues. V was cut by 5 bases and J by 0 bases, with 9 bases left in between. This chain's CDR3 is CASSAGISYNSPLHF. The CDR3 coding sequence is TGTGCCAGCAGTGCGGGCATCTCCTATAATTCACCCCTCCACTTT.

CDR3 in amino acids: CSARSAAGTEAFF. CDR3 nucleotide sequence: TGCAGTGCTAGGTCTGCGGCGGGCACTGAAGCTTTCTTT. This chain uses TRBV20-1 with TRBJ1-1; D not resolved. With 3 bases removed from V and 4 bases from J, the gap between germline ends came to 12 bases. CDR1 and CDR2 from the germline V gene are DFQATT and SNEGSKA (reference sequence). The CDR3 consists of 13 residues.

This clonotype was counted ten times or more. This chain joins TRBV6-2 or TRBV6-3 and TRBJ2-5; D unclear. Trimming stripped 7 bases from V and 4 bases from J, with 7 bases between. The length of the CDR3 is 11 residues. Looked up from germline, CDR1 is MNHEY and CDR2 is SVGEGT. CDR3 in amino acids: CASTPGETQYF. CDR3 bases: TGTGCCAGCACCCCCGGAGAGACCCAGTACTTC.

In its sample, this clonotype was seen many times. This sequence joins TRBV30 and TRBJ2-5; D gene unclear. The V end was cut by 2 bases, the J end by 3 bases, with 4 bases between. Germline V lookup: CDR1 GTSNPN, CDR2 SVGIG (reference sequence). This CDR3 spans 11 amino acids. This chain's CDR3 is CAWSIEETQYF. Written as DNA, the CDR3 is TGTGCCTGGAGTATCGAAGAGACCCAGTACTTC. Using reference TRBV30 and TRBJ2-5 for the parts outside the CDR3, the full variable domain is SQTIHQWPATLVQPVGSPLSLECTVEGTSNPNLYWYRQAAGRGLQLLFYSVGIGQISSEVPQNLSASRPQDRQFILSSKKLLLSDSGFYLCAWSIEETQYFGPGTRLLVL.

This clonotype was picked up many times. CDR3 nucleotide sequence: TGTGCCAGCAGCCGGACACAGAATCAGCCCCAGCATTTT. Its protein is CASSRTQNQPQHF. The rearrangement links TRBV7-9 to TRBJ1-5; D perhaps matches TRBD1 (5 bases). The CDR3 covers 13 residues. Deletions cut 5 bases from V and 4 bases from J, with 9 bases between. Germline lookup yields CDR1 SEHNR and CDR2 FQNEAQ (reference sequence). Filled out from reference TRBV7-9 and TRBJ1-5, the complete variable domain reads DTGVSQNPRHKITKRGQNVTFRCDPISEHNRLYWYRQTLGQGPEFLTYFQNEAQLEKSRLLSDRFSAERPKGSFSTLEIQRTEQGDSAMYLCASSRTQNQPQHFGDGTRLSIL.

About this clonotype: A junction boundary mismatches the germline segment, possibly from a read error. The chain uses TRBV5-6 and TRBJ1-1; D ambiguous. This CDR3 spans 11 amino acids. CDR1 SGHDT and CDR2 YYEEEE come from the germline V gene. The CDR3 region is CASSLNSEAFF. CDR3 coding DNA: TGTGCCAGCAGCTTGAACTCTGAAGCTTTCTTT.

This chain joins TRBV12-3 or TRBV12-4 and TRBJ2-1; D not resolved. V was trimmed by 5 bases and J by 15 bases, leaving 23 bases between them. CDR3 length equals 14 residues. The CDR3 loop reads CASSPGGRLRVTFF. As DNA, the CDR3 is TGTGCCAGCAGTCCCGGTGGTCGTCTTAGGGTTACGTTCTTC.

In its sample, this clonotype was seen many times. The genes are TRBV20-1 and TRBJ2-1; TRBD1 might be the D (6 bases). Per germline, CDR1 DFQATT and CDR2 SNEGSKA (reference sequence). V lost 0 bases to trimming and J lost 12 bases, with 18 bases between them. The CDR3 covers 14 residues. The CDR3 nucleotides read TGCAGTGCTAGAGATCAGAGGGGACCCAGGGGGCAGTTCTTC. Translation gives CSARDQRGPRGQFF.

The chain combines TRBV29-1 with TRBJ1-2; 10 bases fit TRBD1. The trim removed 4 bases at V and 6 bases at J, leaving 2 bases unmatched. The CDR3 consists of 12 residues. From germline, CDR1 is SQVTM and CDR2 ANQGSEA. This chain's CDR3 is CSVGGQGDGYTF. As DNA, the CDR3 is TGCAGCGTTGGAGGACAGGGGGATGGCTACACCTTC.

This clonotype was recorded a few times. The chain is built from TRBV5-1 and TRBJ1-2; 8 bases align to TRBD1. Germline V gives CDR1 SGHRS, CDR2 YFSETQ. V shed 2 bases and J 3 bases; nucleotides not matched to a gene: 3. The CDR3 is 14 amino acids. CDR3 protein: CASSLGQGYYGYTF. The CDR3 nucleotides are TGCGCCAGCAGCTTAGGACAGGGATACTATGGCTACACCTTC.

This clonotype has ten or more counts. The V call is TRBV6-5, the J call TRBJ2-3; 9 positions match TRBD2. The CDR3 spans 14 residues. Germline values: CDR1 MNHEY, CDR2 SVGAGI. The CDR3: CASTGGRGADTQYF. In DNA form, the CDR3 reads TGTGCAAGTACAGGCGGGAGGGGCGCAGATACGCAGTATTTT.

The table lists this clonotype with a few counts. CDR3 sequence: CASSVGTAGGPYEQYF. The DNA of the CDR3 is TGTGCCAGCAGCGTAGGGACAGCGGGGGGGCCCTACGAGCAGTACTTC. The chain employs TRBV9 and TRBJ2-7; 10 nucleotides line up with TRBD2. CDR3 size: 16 residues. Germline loops: CDR1 SGDLS, CDR2 YYNGEE. The trim removed 0 bases at V and 2 bases at J, leaving 5 bases unmatched.

The sample holds many counts of this clonotype. The chain employs TRBV29-1 and TRBJ1-4, with no clear D. V was cut by 7 bases and J by 0 bases, with 9 bases left in between. Germline values: CDR1 SQVTM, CDR2 ANQGSEA. The CDR3 loop spans 13 amino acids. Here the CDR3 DNA reads TGCAGCGCTGAGAGCGCAACTAATGAAAAACTGTTTTTT. Protein product: CSAESATNEKLFF.

The table lists this clonotype with many counts. This chain links TRBV6-2 or TRBV6-3 with TRBJ2-3; no firm D call. Trimming took 0 bases from V and 3 from J, leaving 7 bases between them. The germline V gene has CDR1 MNHEY and CDR2 SVGEGT. The CDR3 loop spans 14 amino acids. CDR3 sequence reads: CASSYSGRTDTQYF. The CDR3, as DNA: TGTGCCAGCAGTTACTCCGGCAGGACAGATACGCAGTATTTT.

This clonotype was found many times. The CDR3: CAISESAGLSSYEQYF. CDR3 sequence (DNA): TGTGCCATCAGTGAGTCGGCAGGCCTCAGCTCCTACGAGCAGTACTTC. This chain links TRBV10-3 with TRBJ2-7; D gene ambiguous. This CDR3 spans 16 amino acids. V dropped 0 bases and J dropped 0 bases, with 12 bases sitting between them. Germline V lookup: CDR1 ENHRY, CDR2 SYGVKD.

Ten or more counts support this clonotype. CDR3 DNA sequence: TGTGCCAGCAGTGAAGCGACAGGGCTGGGATCACCCCTCCACTTT. Its translation is CASSEATGLGSPLHF. The V and J genes are TRBV6-1 and TRBJ1-6; 7 nucleotides line up with TRBD1. Germline CDR1 is MNHNS and CDR2 is SASEGT. The CDR3 has 15 residues. V lost 0 bases to trimming and J lost 10 bases; unmatched junction nucleotides: 6.

The genes are TRBV12-3 or TRBV12-4 and TRBJ2-4, with a weak D call TRBD2 (6 bases). Trimming shortened V by 7 bases and J by 4 bases, and 14 bases separated the two germline ends. There are 14 residues in the CDR3. This CDR3 is CASKPTGTKNIQYF. CDR3 nucleotides: TGTGCCAGCAAACCCACCGGGACTAAAAACATTCAGTACTTC.

This clonotype was picked up many times. The V and J genes are TRBV5-5 and TRBJ2-3, with D unclear. This CDR3 contains 16 residues. The germline gives CDR1 SGHKS, CDR2 YYEKEE (reference sequence). Trimming took off 0 bases at V and 1 base at J, with 12 bases between the two ends. CDR3 bases: TGTGCCAGCAGCTTGGGAGATGTTTCACGCACAGATACGCAGTATTTT. It encodes CASSLGDVSRTDTQYF.

The chain is built from TRBV19 and TRBJ1-3, with D maybe TRBD1 (5 bases). The CDR3 extends over 15 amino acids. CDR1 is LNHDA and CDR2 is SQIVND in the germline V gene (reference sequence). V was cut by 1 base and J by 0 bases, with 7 bases left in between. CDR3 sequence: CASSIGGTSGNTIYF. Here the CDR3 DNA reads TGTGCCAGTAGTATAGGTGGGACCTCTGGAAACACCATATATTTT.

There are many counts of this clonotype. The chain combines TRBV7-9 with TRBJ1-3, with 7 bases that match TRBD1. This CDR3 is built from 19 residues. Unmatched junction bases numbered 15, after V lost 4 bases and J lost 0 bases. Germline V lookup: CDR1 SEHNR, CDR2 FQNEAQ (reference sequence). The CDR3 DNA reads as TGTGCCAGCAGCTATTATGCCACAGGGGCCGCATCCTCTGGAAACACCATATATTTT. Translation: CASSYYATGAASSGNTIYF. The full variable domain, in which reference TRBV7-9 and TRBJ1-3 provide the parts outside the CDR3, is DTGVSQNPRHKITKRGQNVTFRCDPISEHNRLYWYRQTLGQGPEFLTYFQNEAQLEKSRLLSDRFSAERPKGSFSTLEIQRTEQGDSAMYLCASSYYATGAASSGNTIYFGEGSWLTVV.

This clonotype was detected ten times or more. This sequence joins TRBV7-2 and TRBJ1-1; the D gene is possibly TRBD1 (5 bases). Germline values: CDR1 SGHTA, CDR2 FQGNSA. V dropped 3 bases and J dropped 2 bases, with 13 bases sitting between them. CDR3 size: 15 residues. The CDR3 DNA follows: TGTGCCAGCAGCTTCAGGAGGCAGGGTAACACTGAAGCTTTCTTT. Translating gives CASSFRRQGNTEAFF.

The chain links TRBV12-3 or TRBV12-4 to TRBJ1-1; weak D call: TRBD1 (6 bases). V was clipped by 6 bases and J by 5 bases, with 13 bases between them. The CDR3 runs 13 residues. The DNA of the CDR3 is TGTGCCAGCAGCCCGGACAGCAGTACTGAAGCTTTCTTT. Translation: CASSPDSSTEAFF.

This clonotype was observed at least ten times. The chain has TRBV14 and TRBJ2-1, with D possibly matching TRBD1 (7 bases). The CDR3 is 16 amino acids. Trimming left V 4 bases short and J 6 bases short, with 19 bases between. In germline, CDR1 is SGHDN, CDR2 FVKESK. CDR3 region: CASSPVAFRGVNEQFF. CDR3 in DNA: TGTGCCAGCAGCCCTGTAGCGTTCAGGGGGGTCAATGAGCAGTTCTTC.

J is TRBJ1-4 and V is TRBV19, with TRBD1 as a possible D gene (5 bases). There are 15 residues in the CDR3. Trimming removed 6 bases at V and 6 bases at J, with 17 bases between. CDR1 and CDR2 (germline): LNHDA, SQIVND (reference sequence). The CDR3 sequence is CASRKADSVYEKLFF. As DNA, the CDR3 is TGTGCCAGTAGAAAGGCAGACAGTGTCTATGAAAAACTGTTTTTT. Based on the CDR3 plus reference TRBV19 and TRBJ1-4, the full variable domain is DGGITQSPKYLFRKEGQNVTLSCEQNLNHDAMYWYRQDPGQGLRLIYYSQIVNDFQKGDIAEGYSVSREKKESFPLTVTSAQKNPTAFYLCASRKADSVYEKLFFGSGTQLSVL.